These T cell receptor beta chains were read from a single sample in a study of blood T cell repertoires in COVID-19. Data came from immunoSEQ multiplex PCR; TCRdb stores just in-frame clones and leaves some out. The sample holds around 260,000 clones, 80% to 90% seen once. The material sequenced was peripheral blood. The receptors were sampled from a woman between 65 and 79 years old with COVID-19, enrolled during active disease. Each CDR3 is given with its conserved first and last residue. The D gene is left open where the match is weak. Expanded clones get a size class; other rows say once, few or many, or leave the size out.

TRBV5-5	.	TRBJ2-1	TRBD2	TGTGCCAGCAGCATAGAGCGGGAGGCCTACAATGAGCAGTTCTTC	CASSIEREAYNEQFF
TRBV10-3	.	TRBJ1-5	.	TGTGCCACGAGCCGGGACATCAATCAGCCCCAGCATTTT	CATSRDINQPQHF
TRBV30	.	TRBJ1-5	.	TGTGCCTGGAGTTCCCCGGGTCGGGGGATAAACAATCAGCCCCAGCATTTT	CAWSSPGRGINNQPQHF
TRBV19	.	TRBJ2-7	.	TGTGCCAGTAGTATACCATCACAGGGTAGCTCCTACGAGCAGTACTTC	CASSIPSQGSSYEQYF
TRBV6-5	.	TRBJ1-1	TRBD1	TGTGCCAGCAGTCCCCTGACAGGGGGCTACACTGAAGCTTTCTTT	CASSPLTGGYTEAFF
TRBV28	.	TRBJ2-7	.	TGTGCCAGCAGTGCATCCGGGACACCCATAATTCAGTACTTC	CASSASGTPIIQYF
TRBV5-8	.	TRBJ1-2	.	TGTGCCAGCAGCCAAAATCCAGGGAATCGGGGCTACACCTTC	CASSQNPGNRGYTF
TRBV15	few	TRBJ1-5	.	TGTGCCACCAGCAGAGATCATCAGGGCAATCAGCCCCAGCATTTT	CATSRDHQGNQPQHF
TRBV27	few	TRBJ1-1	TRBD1	TGTGCCAGCAGTGAAGACAGGGGGCACGGGAGCACTGAAGCTTTCTTT	CASSEDRGHGSTEAFF
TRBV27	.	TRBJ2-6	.	TGTGCCAGCAGTTCGGGGGCCAACGTCCTGACTTTC	CASSSGANVLTF
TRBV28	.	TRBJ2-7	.	TGTGCCGCCTCCGGGACAAGGCCCTACGAGCAGTACTTC	CAASGTRPYEQYF
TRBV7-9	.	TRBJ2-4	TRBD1	TGTGCCAGCAGCTTAGGAGGGGGCTCGATAGCCAAAAACATTCAGTACTTC	CASSLGGGSIAKNIQYF
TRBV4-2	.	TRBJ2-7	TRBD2	TGTGCCAGCAGCTCTACTAGCGGGCTACGGGGCGAGCAGTACTTC	CASSSTSGLRGEQYF
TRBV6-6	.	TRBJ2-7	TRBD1	TGTGCCAGCAGCTCTTTTACAGGGGGCTATGGGCGCGAGCAGTACTTC	CASSSFTGGYGREQYF
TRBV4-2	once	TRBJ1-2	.	TGTGCCAGCAGCCAAGTCGGCGGGGGGGACTATGGCTACACCTTC	CASSQVGGGDYGYTF
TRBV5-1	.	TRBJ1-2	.	TGCGCCAGCAGCGAGAACTATGGGCAGGGTAATGGCTACACCTTC	CASSENYGQGNGYTF
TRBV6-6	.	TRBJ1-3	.	TGTGCCAGCAGTTACGGGATGGACAGCTCTGGAAACACCATATATTTT	CASSYGMDSSGNTIYF
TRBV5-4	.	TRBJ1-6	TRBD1	TGTGCCAGCAGCTGGCAGGGGGCTTCACCCCTCCACTTT	CASSWQGASPLHF
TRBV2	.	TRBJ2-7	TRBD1	TGTGCCAGCAGTGAGGAGGGCAGGGGGCCTTTCGAGCAGTACTTC	CASSEEGRGPFEQYF
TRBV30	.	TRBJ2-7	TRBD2	TGTGCCTGGAGTCGGGTAGCGGGAGTTAACGAGCAGTACTTC	CAWSRVAGVNEQYF
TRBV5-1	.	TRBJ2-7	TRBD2	TGCGCCAGCAGCTGGAGGACTAGCGGATTTGTGGAGCAGTACTTC	CASSWRTSGFVEQYF
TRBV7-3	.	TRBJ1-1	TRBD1	TGTGCCAGCAGCTCCGGGACAGGCATGAACACTGAAGCTTTCTTT	CASSSGTGMNTEAFF
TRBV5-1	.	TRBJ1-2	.	TGCGCCAGCAGCCTGGAGGGGCGTGATGGCTACACCTTC	CASSLEGRDGYTF
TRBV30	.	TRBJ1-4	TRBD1	TGTGCCTGGGTCCCGGGACAGGGGCCTGAAAAACTGTTTTTT	CAWVPGQGPEKLFF
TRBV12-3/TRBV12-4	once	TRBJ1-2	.	TGTGCCAGCAGTACGGGGAGATATGGCTACACCTTC	CASSTGRYGYTF
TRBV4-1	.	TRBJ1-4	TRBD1	TGCGCCAGCAGCGCCGACAGGGGAGTTGGAAAACTGTTTTTT	CASSADRGVGKLFF
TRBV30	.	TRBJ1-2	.	TGTGCCTGGACCCAAAAAGCGGGGGGGAGTAACTATGGCTACACCTTC	CAWTQKAGGSNYGYTF
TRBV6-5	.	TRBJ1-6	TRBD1	TGTGCCAGCAGTTACGGGGACAGGGGCTCACCCCTCCACTTT	CASSYGDRGSPLHF
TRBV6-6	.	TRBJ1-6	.	TGTGCCAGCAGTTACTCGGCGGGGGATTCACCCCTCCACTTT	CASSYSAGDSPLHF
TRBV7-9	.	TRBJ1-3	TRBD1	TGTGCCAGCAGGTCGCCCACCCAGGACAGGGCGGACACCATATATTTT	CASRSPTQDRADTIYF
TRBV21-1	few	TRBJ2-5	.	TGTGCCAGCAGCAAAGACCCCCGGGACAGAGAAGCAGAGACCCAGTACTTC	CASSKDPRDREAETQYF
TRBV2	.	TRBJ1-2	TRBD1	TGTGCCAGCAGTGAAGCGCTTGGGACAGGGTGGAATGGCTACACCTTC	CASSEALGTGWNGYTF
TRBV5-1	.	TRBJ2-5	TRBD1	TGCGCCAGCAGCTTGCTAGGGGGCGGGGAGACCCAGTACTTC	CASSLLGGGETQYF
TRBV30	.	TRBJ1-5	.	TGTGCCTGGAGTGCGGGGAGCAATCAGCCCCAGCATTTT	CAWSAGSNQPQHF
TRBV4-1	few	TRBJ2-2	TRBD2	TGCGCCAGCAGCAAGGCCCTGGGACTAGCGGGAGATACCGGGGAGCTGTTTTTT	CASSKALGLAGDTGELFF
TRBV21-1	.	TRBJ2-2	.	TGTGCCAGCAGCAAAGTCTCCCCTAGCGGGAGGAACACCGGGGAGCTGTTTTTT	CASSKVSPSGRNTGELFF
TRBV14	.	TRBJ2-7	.	TGTGCCAGCAGCCTTCTAGGGGCAGGGAAGAGCTCCTACGAGCAGTACTTC	CASSLLGAGKSSYEQYF
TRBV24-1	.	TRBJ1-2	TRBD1	TGTGCCACCAGTGACACCAGACAGGGCAATGGCTACACCTTC	CATSDTRQGNGYTF
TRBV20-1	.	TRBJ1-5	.	TGCAGTGCTAGTGGTCGATATGGCAATAGCAATCAGCCCCAGCATTTT	CSASGRYGNSNQPQHF
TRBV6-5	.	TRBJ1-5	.	TGTGCCAGCAGGCCCACAGTTAGCAATCAGCCCCAGCATTTT	CASRPTVSNQPQHF
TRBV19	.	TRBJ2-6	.	TGTGCCAGTAGTCCTTCAGACTCTGGGGCCAACGTCCTGACTTTC	CASSPSDSGANVLTF
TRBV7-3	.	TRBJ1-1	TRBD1	TGTGCCAGCAGCTTAACGCAGGGGGCGAGTACTGAAGCTTTCTTT	CASSLTQGASTEAFF
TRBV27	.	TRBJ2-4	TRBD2	TGTGCCAGCTCCCGAGGGAGGGGCTCGACCAAAAACATTCAGTACTTC	CASSRGRGSTKNIQYF
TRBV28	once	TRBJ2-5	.	TGTGCCAGCAGTTTAGGGGGCAGGGAGACCCAGTACTTC	CASSLGGRETQYF
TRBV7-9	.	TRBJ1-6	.	TGTGCCAGCAGCCGGGACGGGGGAAATTCACCCCTCCACTTT	CASSRDGGNSPLHF
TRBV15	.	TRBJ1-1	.	TGTGCCACCAGCAGAGATCTAGCAGGGGTGACCACTGAAGCTTTCTTT	CATSRDLAGVTTEAFF
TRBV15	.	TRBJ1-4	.	TGTGCCACCAGCAGAGATAAGGGGATATCGGCAACTAATGAAAAACTGTTTTTT	CATSRDKGISATNEKLFF
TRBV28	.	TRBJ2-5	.	TGTGCCAGCAGACGACAACCCCAAGAGACCCAGTACTTC	CASRRQPQETQYF
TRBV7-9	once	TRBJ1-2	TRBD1	TGTGCCAGCAGCCCGGGGGCAGGGGGCGGTGGCTACACCTTC	CASSPGAGGGGYTF
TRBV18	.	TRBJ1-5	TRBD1	TGTGCCAGCTCACAAGGCATTCTCGGACAGGGGAATCAGCCCCAGCATTTT	CASSQGILGQGNQPQHF
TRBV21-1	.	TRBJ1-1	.	TGTGCCAGCAGCGGAGGGGACCGAACAAACACTGAAGCTTTCTTT	CASSGGDRTNTEAFF
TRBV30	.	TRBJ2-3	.	TGTGCCTGGAGTAAACAGGGTTTTAGCACAGATACGCAGTATTTT	CAWSKQGFSTDTQYF
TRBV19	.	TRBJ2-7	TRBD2	TGTGCCAGTAGTATTCTCAGCGGGAGTATCTACGAGCAGTACTTC	CASSILSGSIYEQYF
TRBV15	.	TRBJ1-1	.	TGTGCCACCAGCTCTAGAGATGAAGCTTTCTTT	CATSSRDEAFF
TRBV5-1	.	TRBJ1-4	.	TGCGCCAGTTCCACAGGGATAACTAATGAAAAACTGTTTTTT	CASSTGITNEKLFF
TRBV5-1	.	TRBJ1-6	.	TGCGCCAGCAGCTTGGACACAGATTATAATTCACCCCTCCACTTT	CASSLDTDYNSPLHF
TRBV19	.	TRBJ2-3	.	TGTGCCAGTAGTATGTTTCTAGGAACAGATACGCAGTATTTT	CASSMFLGTDTQYF
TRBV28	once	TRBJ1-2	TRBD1	TGTGCCAGCAGTATGACAGGGTATGGCTACACCTTC	CASSMTGYGYTF
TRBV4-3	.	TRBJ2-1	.	TGCGCCAGCAGCCAAATTGGACAGAGGGACAATGAGCAGTTCTTC	CASSQIGQRDNEQFF